The 17 T cell receptor beta chains below were found in one sample sequenced in a study of blood T cell repertoires in COVID-19. Assay: immunoSEQ multiplex PCR; the TCRdb copy retains only in-frame clones and omits some. The table has under 300,000 clones, about four fifths seen once; the top ten hold 3.4%. The sequenced sample was peripheral blood. Source of these receptors: a woman between 18 and 29 years old with acute or convalescent COVID-19.

The rearrangement joins TRBV7-9 to TRBJ1-2; TRBD1 aligns across 8 bases. This CDR3 region has 15 residues. Unmatched junction bases numbered 8, after V lost 5 bases and J lost 3 bases. Germline V CDR1 and CDR2: SEHNR, FQNEAQ (reference sequence). The CDR3 here is CASSRATGVDYGYTF. The CDR3 DNA sequence: TGTGCCAGCAGCCGGGCGACAGGGGTCGACTATGGCTACACCTTC.

The chain carries TRBV30 and TRBJ2-1, with TRBD2 matching 11 bases. Trimming at V came to 6 bases and at J to 6 bases, leaving 13 bases not matched to a gene. This CDR3 comprises 16 residues. Germline values: CDR1 GTSNPN, CDR2 SVGIG (reference sequence). The CDR3 is CACLLAGGRIFNEQFF. The CDR3 bases are TGTGCCTGCCTCCTAGCGGGGGGCCGAATCTTCAATGAGCAGTTCTTC.

This sequence joins TRBV5-1 and TRBJ1-4, with D maybe TRBD1 (6 bases). Per germline, CDR1 SGHRS and CDR2 YFSETQ. The CDR3 extends over 16 amino acids. V gave up 4 bases and J gave up 6 bases, with 19 bases separating them. CDR3 loop: CASSHHQQGFDEKLFF. CDR3 nucleotide sequence: TGCGCCAGCAGCCACCACCAACAGGGATTTGATGAAAAACTGTTTTTT.

This clone was recorded a few times. The CDR3 bases are TGTGCCAGCAGTGAGCGGGAGTGGGAGACCCAGTACTTC. This codes for CASSEREWETQYF. The rearrangement joins TRBV6-1 to TRBJ2-5; the match to TRBD2 covers 7 bases. Germline CDR1 is MNHNS and CDR2 is SASEGT. Trimming removed 3 bases from V and 5 bases from J; junction bases left unmatched: 3. The length of the CDR3 is 13 residues.

The rearrangement joins TRBV6-1 to TRBJ1-5; D not resolved. Germline V gene sequence: CDR1 MNHNS, CDR2 SASEGT. Between the trimmed V and J ends, which lost 3 bases and 0 bases, there was a span of 6 bases. The CDR3 spans 14 residues. The CDR3 DNA sequence: TGTGCCAGCAGTGAGAGTAATAGCAATCAGCCCCAGCATTTT. Translation: CASSESNSNQPQHF.

The rearrangement links TRBV2 to TRBJ2-1, with 8 bases that match TRBD1. CDR1 and CDR2 (germline): SNHLY, FYNNEI. Germline trimming cut 6 bases from V and 5 bases from J; bases unmatched to any gene: 12. The CDR3 totals 16 residues. In nucleotides, the CDR3 is TGTGCCAGCAGCCGGAGAAGACAGGGGTCACACAATGAGCAGTTCTTC. It is translated as CASSRRRQGSHNEQFF.

This sequence joins TRBV19 and TRBJ2-7, with 7 bases fitting TRBD2. Trimming cost V 2 bases and J 4 bases; bases outside gene matches: 8. Germline CDR1 reads LNHDA; CDR2 reads SQIVND (reference sequence). This CDR3 is 15 amino acids long. CDR3 nucleotide sequence: TGTGCCAGTAGTATACAGGCTGGCGGGAGATACGAGCAGTACTTC. This sequence encodes CASSIQAGGRYEQYF.

This chain connects TRBV20-1 to TRBJ2-4; 13 positions agree with TRBD2. The CDR3 extends over 16 amino acids. Germline assignment: CDR1 DFQATT and CDR2 SNEGSKA (reference sequence). V trimming: 3 bases; J trimming: 2 bases; junction bases outside the gene matches: 4. Here the CDR3 reads CSASGTSGISKNIQYF. The CDR3 coding sequence is TGCAGTGCTAGTGGGACTAGCGGGATCTCCAAAAACATTCAGTACTTC.

The V gene is TRBV15, the J gene TRBJ2-7; tentatively, D is TRBD1 (6 bases). Deletions cut 0 bases from V and 0 bases from J, with 9 bases between. Per the germline V gene, CDR1 is LNHNV and CDR2 is YYDKDF (reference sequence). The CDR3 is 15 residues long. The CDR3 DNA sequence: TGTGCCACCAGCAGAGATCTGGACAGCTCCTACGAGCAGTACTTC. Residues: CATSRDLDSSYEQYF.

V and J are TRBV9 and TRBJ2-7; D is perhaps TRBD2 (5 bases). This CDR3 spans 15 amino acids. Germline values: CDR1 SGDLS, CDR2 YYNGEE. The V end was cut by 0 bases, the J end by 3 bases, with 13 bases between. The CDR3 loop reads CASSVGGSVIYEQYF. DNA for the CDR3: TGTGCCAGCAGCGTAGGTGGTAGCGTCATCTACGAGCAGTACTTC.

The chain employs TRBV14 and TRBJ2-7; possibly TRBD2 for D (6 bases). The germline gives CDR1 SGHDN, CDR2 FVKESK. The CDR3 covers 11 residues. Deletions cut 1 base from V and 13 bases from J, with 11 bases between. CDR3 sequence (DNA): TGTGCCAGCAGCCAAGGTCCACTAGCATACTTC. It encodes CASSQGPLAYF.

This chain joins TRBV2 and TRBJ2-2; D is perhaps TRBD1 (6 bases). The V and J ends lost 5 bases and 0 bases respectively, with 13 bases between them. The CDR3 has 16 amino acids. CDR1 and CDR2 from the germline V gene are SNHLY and FYNNEI. The CDR3 region has the DNA TGTGCCAGCAGTTATGGGACATTTCCGAACACCGGGGAGCTGTTTTTT. Translating gives CASSYGTFPNTGELFF. The whole variable domain, remainder taken from reference TRBV2 and TRBJ2-2, is EPEVTQTPSHQVTQMGQEVILRCVPISNHLYFYWYRQILGQKVEFLVSFYNNEISEKSEIFDDQFSVERPDGSNFTLKIRSTKLEDSAMYFCASSYGTFPNTGELFFGEGSRLTVL.

The chain combines TRBV4-3 with TRBJ2-3, with TRBD2 identical over 8 bases. Germline values: CDR1 LGHNA, CDR2 YSLEER. The CDR3 contains 19 residues. V trimming: 0 bases; J trimming: 3 bases; junction bases outside the gene matches: 14. The CDR3 nucleotides are TGCGCCAGCAGCCAAGATGGGGGTCCGGGAGGGCCGTTAACAGATACGCAGTATTTT. It encodes CASSQDGGPGGPLTDTQYF.

The sample holds a few counts of this clone. The V and J genes are TRBV5-6 and TRBJ2-7; TRBD1 matches at 12 bases. In germline, CDR1 is SGHDT, CDR2 YYEEEE. CDR3 length equals 14 residues. V lost 3 bases, J lost 7 bases, and 5 bases stayed unmatched. This chain's CDR3 is CASSWDRGRWEQYF. The CDR3 DNA sequence: TGTGCCAGCAGCTGGGACAGGGGGCGCTGGGAGCAGTACTTC.

Of note for this clone: A junction end diverges from the germline sequence, so it may reflect a read error. This rearrangement joins TRBV7-7 to TRBJ2-1; D might be TRBD1 (6 bases). The CDR3 consists of 15 residues. Germline V lookup: CDR1 SSHAT, CDR2 FNYEAQ (reference sequence). In DNA, the CDR3 is TGTGCTAGCAGCCCGGACAGCAGCTCCTACAATGAGCAGTTCTTC. Translation gives CASSPDSSSYNEQFF.

V gene TRBV15 combines with J gene TRBJ2-7; D is unresolved. Germline lookup yields CDR1 LNHNV and CDR2 YYDKDF (reference sequence). V lost 4 bases and J lost 5, with 12 bases in between. CDR3 length equals 13 residues. CDR3 residues: CATSTRLGHEQYF. The CDR3 DNA reads TGTGCCACCAGCACGCGGCTCGGTCACGAGCAGTACTTC.

The chain carries TRBV27 and TRBJ2-3; D is unresolved. Germline CDR1 is MNHEY and CDR2 is SMNVEV (reference sequence). The V end was cut by 3 bases, the J end by 6 bases, with 10 bases between. This CDR3 has 13 amino acids. This CDR3 reads CASSFGLSDTQYF. As DNA, the CDR3 is TGTGCCAGCAGTTTCGGCCTTAGCGATACGCAGTATTTT.